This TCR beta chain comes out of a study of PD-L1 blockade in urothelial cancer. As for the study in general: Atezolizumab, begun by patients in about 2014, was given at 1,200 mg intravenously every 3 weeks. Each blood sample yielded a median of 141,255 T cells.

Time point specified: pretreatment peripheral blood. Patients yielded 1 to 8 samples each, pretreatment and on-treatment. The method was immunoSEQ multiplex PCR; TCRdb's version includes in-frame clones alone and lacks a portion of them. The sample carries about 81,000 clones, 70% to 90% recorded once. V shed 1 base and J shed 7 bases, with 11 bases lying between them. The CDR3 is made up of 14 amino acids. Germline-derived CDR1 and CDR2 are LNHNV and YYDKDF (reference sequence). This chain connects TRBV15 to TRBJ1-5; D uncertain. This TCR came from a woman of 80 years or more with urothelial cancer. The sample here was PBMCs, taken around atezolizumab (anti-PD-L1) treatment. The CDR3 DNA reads TGTGCCACCAGCAGAGGTTCCTCAGGACAGCCCCAGCATTTT. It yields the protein CATSRGSSGQPQHF.